This T cell receptor beta chain originates from a study of blood T cell repertoires in COVID-19. Study-wide background: Researchers got acute and convalescent COVID-19 samples from the United States, Italy and Spain.

Per the original data handling: Estimated nucleated cell counts came from reference gene primer amplification. TCRdb's table, derived via immunoSEQ multiplex PCR, lists solely in-frame clones and lacks some. The V and J calls and clone size were taken over from that table, and D and trimming were inferred from the DNA. The profile shows hundreds of thousands of clones, 80% to 90% of them singletons. Sequenced material: PBMCs or T cells enriched from blood (not recorded which). The TCR originated in a man aged 25-45 years who had recovered from COVID-19.

This chain's CDR3 is CASDLAGAPTDTQYF. In DNA form, the CDR3 reads TGTGCCAGTGACCTAGCGGGAGCCCCAACAGATACGCAGTATTTT. V and J are TRBV27 and TRBJ2-3, with 10 bases matching TRBD2. Germline CDR1 MNHEY, CDR2 SMNVEV (reference sequence). V gave up 9 bases and J gave up 3 bases; unmatched junction bases: 9. CDR3 length: 15 residues.